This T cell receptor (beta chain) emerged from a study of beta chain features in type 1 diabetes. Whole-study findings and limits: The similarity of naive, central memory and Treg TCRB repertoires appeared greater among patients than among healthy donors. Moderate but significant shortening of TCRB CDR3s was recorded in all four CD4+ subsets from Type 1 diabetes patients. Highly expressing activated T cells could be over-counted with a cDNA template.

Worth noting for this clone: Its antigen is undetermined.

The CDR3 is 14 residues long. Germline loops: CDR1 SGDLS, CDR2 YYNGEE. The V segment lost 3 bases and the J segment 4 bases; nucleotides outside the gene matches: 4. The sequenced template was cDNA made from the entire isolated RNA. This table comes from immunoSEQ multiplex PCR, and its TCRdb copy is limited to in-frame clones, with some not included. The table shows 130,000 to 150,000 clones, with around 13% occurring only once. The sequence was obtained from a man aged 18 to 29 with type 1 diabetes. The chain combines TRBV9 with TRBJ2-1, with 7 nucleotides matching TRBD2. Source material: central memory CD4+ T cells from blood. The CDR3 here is CASSAASGYNEQFF. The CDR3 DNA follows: TGTGCCAGCAGCGCGGCTAGCGGATACAATGAGCAGTTCTTC.